The clone carrying this T cell receptor beta chain came up a few times. What it recognizes is unknown. The V and J ends lost 10 bases and 5 bases, in that order; junction bases with no gene match: 8. This CDR3 contains 15 residues. Germline CDR1 ENHRY, CDR2 SYGVKD. The data derive from a study of response to subunit inactivated influenza vaccine. Notes on the study in general: Few additional T cells are recruited per seasonal influenza vaccination, authors suggested.

MiXCR was run by TCRdb on the RT-PCR reads, yielding one entry per CDR3 protein. The sample carries fewer than 800,000 distinct CDR3 sequences, 15% to 17% recorded once. Sequencing was performed on PBMCs from blood, taken 11 to 12 days after vaccination. The V call is TRBV10-3, the J call TRBJ2-1, with 13 positions matching TRBD2. This receptor was taken from a man in his forties or fifties who received an inactivated influenza vaccine. CDR3 loop: CATRLAGGSDNEQFF. In DNA, the CDR3 is TGTGCCACCCGACTAGCGGGAGGTAGCGACAATGAGCAGTTCTTC.